This T cell receptor (beta chain) was recovered during a study of cytomegalovirus exposure and HLA in healthy donors. Findings and caveats of the study: Subsequent analysis of the approximately 110 validation repertoires found a tendency for first-cohort TCR clusters to co-occur. CMV antigen specificity was confirmed in vitro for a few CMV-associated chains. The study recorded more than 150 TCR beta chains that were cytomegalovirus-associated.

The CDR3 consists of 13 residues. V was shortened by 5 bases and J by 2 bases, with 7 bases between the two germline ends. CDR1 and CDR2 from the germline V gene are SGHVS and FNYEAQ. The protocol was immunoSEQ multiplex PCR, while the TCRdb copy is restricted to in-frame clones and leaves out a portion. The repertoire holds 150,000 to 200,000 clones, with roughly 86% as singletons. The donors were part of the validation cohort of 120 subjects. That cohort was separate from the first cohort, which comprised 666 subjects. To note about this clone: Its target is not known.

This chain uses TRBV7-6 with TRBJ1-3; no definite D call. This clonotype originated in a man younger than 40 in good health and CMV-seropositive. The sample comprised PBMCs. The CDR3 sequence: CASSRGTGNTIYF. In DNA form, the CDR3 reads TGTGCCAGCAGCAGAGGTACTGGAAACACCATATATTTT.